The source of this T cell receptor (beta chain) is a study of control samples from healthy donors and cancer patients. The CDR3 covers 15 residues. V lost 1 base, J lost 5 bases, and 10 bases lay in between. Germline V CDR1 and CDR2: SGHNT, YYREEE (reference sequence). Assay used: immunoSEQ multiplex PCR; TCRdb lists only in-frame clones, some missing. The table has around 170,000 clones, 80% to 95% seen once. Sequencing input: blood. V and J are TRBV5-4 and TRBJ2-6; D unclear. This clonotype originated in a woman in her twenties or thirties in good health. The chain's CDR3 is CASSLYTQRANVLTF. The CDR3 nucleotides are TGTGCCAGCAGCTTGTACACCCAGAGGGCCAACGTCCTGACTTTC.